This T cell receptor beta chain was retrieved from a study of T cell responses to AZD1222 COVID-19 vaccine. Study-level points and caveats: Spike-specific TCR breadth and depth grew following two AZD1222 doses. Donors, mostly white British, included more females; clonal diversity was possibly underestimated. At baseline, just 6 or 7 AZD1222 recipients tested seropositive. Dominant at 160-218 and 743-854, vaccine-associated CD4 TCRs also spanned spike.

Unmatched junction bases numbered 8, after V lost 1 base and J lost 7 bases. Germline V gene lookup returns CDR1 SGHNT and CDR2 YYREEE (reference sequence). The CDR3 runs to 14 residues. In regard to this clone: The antigen remains undetermined.

Profiled with immunoSEQ multiplex PCR; TCRdb holds only in-frame clones, not every one. This table has more than 85,000 clones, 80% to 90% appearing once. Sample: peripheral blood, taken on day 0 of AZD1222 vaccination. V gene TRBV5-4 combines with J gene TRBJ2-7; 7 bases line up with TRBD2. The TCR was taken from an adult in good health. The CDR3 region has the DNA TGTGCCAGCAGCTTGAAAGGCGGGAGCCAGGAGCAGTACTTC. As protein: CASSLKGGSQEQYF.